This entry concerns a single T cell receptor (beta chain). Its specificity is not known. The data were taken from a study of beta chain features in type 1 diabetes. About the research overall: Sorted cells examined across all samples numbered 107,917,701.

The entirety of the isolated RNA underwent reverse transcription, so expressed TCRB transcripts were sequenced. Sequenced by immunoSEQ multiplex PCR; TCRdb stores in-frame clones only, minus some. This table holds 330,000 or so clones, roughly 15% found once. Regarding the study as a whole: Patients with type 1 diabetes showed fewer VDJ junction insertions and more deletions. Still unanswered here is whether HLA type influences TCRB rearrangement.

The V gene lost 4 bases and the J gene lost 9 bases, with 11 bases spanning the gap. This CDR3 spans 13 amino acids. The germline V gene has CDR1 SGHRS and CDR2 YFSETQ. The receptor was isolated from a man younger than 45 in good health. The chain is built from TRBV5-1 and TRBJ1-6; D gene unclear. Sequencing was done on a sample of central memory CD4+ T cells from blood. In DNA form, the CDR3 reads TGCGCCAGCAGCCTGACTTGGAGTTCACCCCTCCACTTT. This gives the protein CASSLTWSSPLHF.